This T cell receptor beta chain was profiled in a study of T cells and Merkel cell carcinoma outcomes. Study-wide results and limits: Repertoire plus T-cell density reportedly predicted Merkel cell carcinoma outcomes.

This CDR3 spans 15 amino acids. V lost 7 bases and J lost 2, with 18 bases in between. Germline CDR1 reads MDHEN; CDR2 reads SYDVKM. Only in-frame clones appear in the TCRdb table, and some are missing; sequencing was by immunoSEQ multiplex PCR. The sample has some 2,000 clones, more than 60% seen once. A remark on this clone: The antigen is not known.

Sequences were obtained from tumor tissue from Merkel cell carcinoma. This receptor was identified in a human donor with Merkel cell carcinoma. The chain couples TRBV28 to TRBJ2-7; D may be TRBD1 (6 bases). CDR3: CASTPLGDITYEQYF. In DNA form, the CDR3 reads TGTGCCAGCACTCCTCTTGGGGACATAACCTACGAGCAGTACTTC.